A single sample is the source of the 23 T cell receptor beta chains below, sequenced in a study of lymphopenia after photon versus proton radiotherapy. Here immunoSEQ multiplex PCR was the method, and the copy in TCRdb shows in-frame clones only, minus some. The sample includes 35,000 to 50,000 clones, about four fifths seen only once; the top ten take 24%. Sequencing used peripheral blood, obtained from a patient treated with proton-based radiotherapy. These receptors all stem from a woman in her seventies with pancreatic cancer.

CDR3 nucleotides: TGTGCCAGCAGCGAAACGGGACAGGGGGCCTACGAGCAGTACTTC. Its protein product is CASSETGQGAYEQYF. V usage is TRBV7-9 and J usage is TRBJ2-7; TRBD1 matches 11 bases. Germline loops: CDR1 SEHNR, CDR2 FQNEAQ (reference sequence). V lost 5 bases to trimming and J lost 2 bases; unmatched junction nucleotides: 5. CDR3 length equals 15 residues.

In its sample, this clone was seen a few times. V gene TRBV2 combines with J gene TRBJ2-2; possibly TRBD1 for D (6 bases). This CDR3 has 12 amino acids. Trimming took 8 bases from V and 8 from J, leaving 12 bases between them. Germline V CDR1 and CDR2: SNHLY, FYNNEI. The CDR3 is CASGIGTGELFF. CDR3 nucleotide sequence: TGTGCCAGCGGGATCGGGACAGGGGAGCTGTTTTTT.

J is TRBJ2-1 and V is TRBV18, with D unclear. Germline V CDR1 and CDR2: KGHSH, LQKENI. V lost 0 bases to trimming and J lost 0 bases, with 9 bases between them. The CDR3 runs 16 residues. CDR3 region: CASSPPTESSYNEQFF. CDR3 in DNA: TGTGCCAGCTCACCACCCACAGAGAGCTCCTACAATGAGCAGTTCTTC.

V is TRBV11-3 and J is TRBJ2-7, with 7 bases that match TRBD1. V lost 6 bases, J lost 4 bases, and 6 bases stayed unmatched. The CDR3 runs 13 residues. Germline assignment: CDR1 SGHNT and CDR2 YENEEA. CDR3 coding DNA: TGTGCCAGCAGGAATGACAGGGTTTACGAGCAGTACTTC. As protein: CASRNDRVYEQYF.

The chain uses TRBV27 and TRBJ2-3, with 13 bases lining up with TRBD2. The CDR3 is 16 residues long. CDR1 and CDR2 from the germline V gene are MNHEY and SMNVEV (reference sequence). Trimming took 3 bases from V and 3 from J; bases not matched to a gene: 3. The DNA for the CDR3 is TGTGCCAGCAGTTTCGGACTAGCGGGAGCAACAGATACGCAGTATTTT. This codes for CASSFGLAGATDTQYF.

This chain links TRBV4-2 with TRBJ2-1, with D hard to call. The CDR3 runs to 17 residues. In germline, CDR1 is LGHNA, CDR2 YNFKEQ. V was cut by 0 bases and J by 0 bases, with 12 bases left in between. The CDR3 loop reads CASSQEGTSSSYNEQFF. CDR3 nucleotide sequence: TGTGCCAGCAGCCAAGAGGGAACCTCGAGCTCCTACAATGAGCAGTTCTTC.

The V call is TRBV14, the J call TRBJ2-5; the match to TRBD1 covers 7 bases. Looked up from germline, CDR1 is SGHDN and CDR2 is FVKESK. This CDR3 has 12 residues. V lost 11 bases and J lost 4; bases outside the gene matches: 7. Here the CDR3 reads CARDRDGETQYF. The DNA for the CDR3 is TGTGCCCGTGACAGGGACGGAGAGACCCAGTACTTC.

The chain links TRBV5-4 to TRBJ1-1, with TRBD1 identical over 7 bases. V trimming: 4 bases; J trimming: 2 bases; junction bases outside the gene matches: 5. The germline V gene has CDR1 SGHNT and CDR2 YYREEE (reference sequence). This CDR3 region has 14 residues. CDR3 DNA sequence: TGTGCCAGCAGCCAAGGGACAGTTAACACTGAAGCTTTCTTT. Its translation: CASSQGTVNTEAFF.

J is TRBJ2-1 and V is TRBV6-1, with D possibly being TRBD1 or TRBD2 (5 bases each). Trimming took 10 bases from V and 4 from J, leaving 17 bases between them. Germline V lookup: CDR1 MNHNS, CDR2 SASEGT. The CDR3 is 14 residues long. This CDR3 is CATLTGAGYNEQFF. The CDR3 DNA sequence: TGTGCCACACTAACCGGGGCAGGGTACAATGAGCAGTTCTTC.

The chain recombines TRBV19 with TRBJ2-7, with D perhaps given as TRBD1 or TRBD2 (5 bases each). The germline gives CDR1 LNHDA, CDR2 SQIVND (reference sequence). The CDR3 is 13 amino acids. V was cut by 7 bases and J by 5 bases, with 15 bases left in between. CDR3 sequence (DNA): TGTGCCAGTAAGGGACCCCTTCGACACGAGCAGTACTTC. This sequence encodes CASKGPLRHEQYF.

The chain links TRBV7-9 to TRBJ1-1; the D gene is possibly TRBD1 (5 bases). V lost 2 bases, J lost 0 bases, and 7 bases lay in between. Germline CDR1 reads SEHNR; CDR2 reads FQNEAQ (reference sequence). This CDR3 has 14 amino acids. CDR3 protein: CASSLQGMNTEAFF. CDR3 in DNA: TGTGCCAGCAGCTTACAGGGCATGAACACTGAAGCTTTCTTT.

This clone was recorded a few times. The chain combines TRBV29-1 with TRBJ1-1; D is possibly TRBD1 (5 bases). Trimming took 6 bases from V and 6 from J, leaving 17 bases between them. This CDR3 comprises 13 residues. CDR1 SQVTM and CDR2 ANQGSEA come from the germline V gene. The chain's CDR3 is CSVGVGGPAEAFF. CDR3 in DNA: TGCAGCGTAGGGGTAGGAGGGCCAGCTGAAGCTTTCTTT.

The chain is built from TRBV7-2 and TRBJ1-2; TRBD1 is a possible D gene (5 bases). V shed 1 base and J shed 1 base, with 22 bases lying between them. The CDR3 loop spans 19 amino acids. Germline loops: CDR1 SGHTA, CDR2 FQGNSA. This chain's CDR3 is CASSLVASPGRGGNYGYTF. In DNA, the CDR3 is TGTGCCAGCAGCTTAGTAGCGAGCCCGGGCCGGGGGGGTAACTATGGCTACACCTTC. Variable domain in full (rest from reference TRBV7-2 and TRBJ1-2): GAGVSQSPSNKVTEKGKDVELRCDPISGHTALYWYRQSLGQGLEFLIYFQGNSAPDKSGLPSDRFSAERTGGSVSTLTIQRTQQEDSAVYLCASSLVASPGRGGNYGYTFGSGTRLTVV.

This clone came up once. The chain carries TRBV19 and TRBJ2-1, with 10 bases matching TRBD2. The V and J ends lost 8 bases and 6 bases, in that order; junction bases with no gene match: 7. Germline CDR1 is LNHDA and CDR2 is SQIVND (reference sequence). The CDR3 has 14 residues. Written as DNA, the CDR3 is TGTGCCAGTGCCACACTAGCGGGATCCAATGAGCAGTTCTTC. Translated, it gives CASATLAGSNEQFF.

The chain links TRBV5-1 to TRBJ2-5; TRBD2 matches at 9 bases. Losses at the gene ends were 4 bases for V and 5 bases for J; bases not matched to a gene: 12. Germline V CDR1 and CDR2: SGHRS, YFSETQ. This CDR3 is 16 amino acids long. The CDR3, as DNA: TGCGCCAGCAGCCGAGCCCCTAGCGGGATGGGGGAGACCCAGTACTTC. The encoded protein is CASSRAPSGMGETQYF.

This chain links TRBV7-3 with TRBJ2-3; no clear D. Trimming removed 5 bases at V and 2 bases at J, with 11 bases between. From germline, CDR1 is SGHTA and CDR2 FQGTGA. The CDR3 consists of 14 residues. CDR3: CASSPDGSTDTQYF. The CDR3 DNA follows: TGTGCCAGCAGCCCGGATGGTTCCACAGATACGCAGTATTTT. Complete variable domain (other parts from reference TRBV7-3 and TRBJ2-3): GAGVSQTPSNKVTEKGKYVELRCDPISGHTALYWYRQSLGQGPEFLIYFQGTGAADDSGLPNDRFFAVRPEGSVSTLKIQRTERGDSAVYLCASSPDGSTDTQYFGPGTRLTVL.

The rearrangement joins TRBV7-2 to TRBJ2-7; 8 bases fit TRBD1. Trimming removed 1 base from V and 2 bases from J; junction bases left unmatched: 1. Per germline, CDR1 SGHTA and CDR2 FQGNSA. There are 14 residues in the CDR3. CDR3 residues: CASSLVTGAYEQYF. CDR3 DNA sequence: TGTGCCAGCAGCTTAGTGACAGGGGCCTACGAGCAGTACTTC.

This chain connects TRBV28 to TRBJ1-3, with D uncertain. The CDR3 has 16 amino acids. The V end lost 7 bases, the J end lost 2 bases, and 18 bases lay between the germline ends. CDR1 MDHEN and CDR2 SYDVKM come from the germline V gene. The CDR3 spells CASTRVELTPGNTIYF. The DNA for the CDR3 is TGTGCCAGCACCCGTGTAGAGTTGACTCCTGGAAACACCATATATTTT.

This clone has a handful of counts. The chain uses TRBV9 and TRBJ2-5; the match to TRBD1 covers 8 bases. CDR3 size: 16 residues. Trimming took 0 bases from V and 5 from J; bases not matched to a gene: 9. Per germline, CDR1 SGDLS and CDR2 YYNGEE. The CDR3 spells CASSVDLPGGVETQYF. The CDR3 DNA follows: TGTGCCAGCAGCGTAGATCTCCCAGGGGGCGTTGAGACCCAGTACTTC.

This clone showed up just a few times. For the CDR3, the DNA is TGTGCCAGCAGCTTAATCTTAGACTCTGGGGCCAACGTCCTGACTTTC. Translated: CASSLILDSGANVLTF. The V call is TRBV13, the J call TRBJ2-6, with D unclear. The CDR3 is 16 residues long. Germline loops: CDR1 PRHDT, CDR2 FYEKMQ (reference sequence). The V gene lost 2 bases and the J gene lost 0 bases, with 8 bases spanning the gap.

This clone was recorded once. The V and J genes are TRBV18 and TRBJ1-3; D is ambiguous. Trimming took 3 bases from V and 0 from J, leaving 15 bases between them. CDR1 is KGHSH, CDR2 LQKENI, per germline. The CDR3 is 17 amino acids. The chain's CDR3 is CASSPFNAAPSGNTIYF. For the CDR3, the DNA is TGTGCCAGCTCACCGTTTAATGCGGCCCCCTCTGGAAACACCATATATTTT.

This clone was seen more than once but under ten times. The chain links TRBV7-3 to TRBJ2-7; D is possibly TRBD1 or TRBD2 (6 bases each). The CDR3 has 15 residues. Germline V gene lookup returns CDR1 SGHTA and CDR2 FQGTGA. Between the trimmed V and J ends, which lost 4 bases and 1 base, there was a span of 14 bases. The CDR3 nucleotides are TGTGCCAGCAGCTCAGGGGCGGGACGGTCCTACGAGCAGTACTTC. This sequence encodes CASSSGAGRSYEQYF.

This rearrangement joins TRBV6-1 to TRBJ1-1, with D unresolved. This CDR3 comprises 15 residues. V was pared by 3 bases and J by 1 base, with 12 bases between. Germline CDR1 reads MNHNS; CDR2 reads SASEGT. CDR3 region: CASSDRATPNTEAFF. The CDR3 nucleotides are TGTGCCAGCAGTGATAGGGCCACCCCGAACACTGAAGCTTTCTTT.